The 21 T cell receptor beta chains below all came from one sample that was sequenced in a study of T cell repertoires in cytomegalovirus infection. Via MiXCR, TCRdb re-called the reads, giving one row per CDR3 protein. Of some 6,100 distinct CDR3 sequences listed, 50% to 60% are singletons. These receptors' targets are unknown. The sample taken for sequencing was PBMCs, sequenced either directly or after in vitro stimulation (not recorded which). These receptors were obtained from a human donor in good health (CMV status not recorded). Some clones in this sample may be carry-over from other donors' samples.

This chain joins TRBV24-1 and TRBJ2-7; tentative D call: TRBD2 (5 bases). The CDR3 covers 14 residues. From germline, CDR1 is KGHDR and CDR2 SFDVKD. The CDR3 region is CDSCPTQLDYEQYF. CDR3 bases: TGTGACAGCTGTCCCACCCAACTAGACTACGAGCAGTACTTC.

As concerns this clonotype: One end of the junction fails to match germline, which may point to a read error. The rearrangement joins TRBV6-2 or TRBV6-3 to TRBJ1-1, with D hard to call. The CDR3 has 14 residues. The V gene's germline CDR1 is MNHEY and CDR2 SVGEGT. The CDR3 loop reads CSSIAPEPNTEGFF. CDR3 bases: TGTTCCAGCATTGCCCCAGAACCGAACACTGAAGGTTTCTTT.

A word on this clonotype: The CDR3 end shows no conserved phenylalanine or tryptophan, and so a read error is likely. Because the CDR3's place on the DNA is in doubt, the DNA is left out and the CDR3 is given as listed by TCRdb. The CDR3 is CATSTENFGSPNTEALL. The chain has TRBV15 and TRBJ1-1. Germline assignment: CDR1 LNHNV and CDR2 YYDKDF (reference sequence). The CDR3 has 17 amino acids, counting both end residues.

The table lists this clonotype with a few counts. Its ends do not fully match the called genes, so a read error is possible. The chain combines TRBV28 with TRBJ2-7, with TRBD2 as a possible D gene (5 bases). The CDR3 is 14 amino acids. Germline V gives CDR1 MDHEN, CDR2 SYDVKM. CDR3 nucleotide sequence: TGTTCCAGCACTACCACCCAACTAGACGACGAGCAGTACTTC. Translation: CSSTTTQLDDEQYF.

There are a few counts of this clonotype. The gene calls are TRBV7-2 and TRBJ2-2; tentative D call: TRBD1 (5 bases). Germline lookup yields CDR1 SGHTA and CDR2 FQGNSA. The CDR3 runs to 16 residues. V was pared by 3 bases and J by 0 bases, with 11 bases between. CDR3 DNA: TGTGCCAGCAGCTTTCAGGGTCCTGCGAACACCGGGGAGCTGTTTTTT. It codes for CASSFQGPANTGELFF.

This clonotype was found many times. This sequence joins TRBV7-8 and TRBJ2-7; a possible D gene is TRBD1 (6 bases). There are 14 residues in the CDR3. The V gene's germline CDR1 is SGHVS and CDR2 FQNEAQ. Trimming removed 7 bases at V and 5 bases at J, with 18 bases between. The DNA for the CDR3 is TGTGCCAGCATATGGGACACCCCTTGCGACGAGCAGTACTTC. It yields the protein CASIWDTPCDEQYF.

To note about this clonotype: A read error may produce the germline difference seen at one junction end. This rearrangement joins TRBV6-5 to TRBJ2-3; TRBD2 might be the D (6 bases). The CDR3 has 17 amino acids. Germline values: CDR1 MNHEY, CDR2 SVGAGI. The CDR3 DNA sequence: TGTGCCAGCAGTGACTCAGCGCTAGCGTTAGATGCAGATACGCAGTATTTT. Translated, it gives CASSDSALALDADTQYF.

To note about this clonotype: One junction end does not reproduce the germline sequence, and a read error may be involved. V is TRBV25-1 and J is TRBJ1-4; D is undetermined. This CDR3 is 12 amino acids long. Germline values: CDR1 MGHDK, CDR2 SYGVNS. The DNA for the CDR3 is TGTGCCCGCAGGCGAGGTCAAGAAAAACCTTTTTTT. This encodes CARRRGQEKPFF.

This clonotype was picked up a small number of times. The conserved phenylalanine or tryptophan normally closing the CDR3 is absent here, so this likely arose from a read error. No DNA is shown, since the ends of the CDR3 on it are uncertain; the CDR3 is the one TCRdb lists. The rearrangement uses TRBV7-8 and TRBJ2-7; the D call TRBD1 from the table was never checked on the DNA. The CDR3 totals 14 residues, both ends included. Per the germline V gene, CDR1 is SGHVS and CDR2 is FQNEAQ. CDR3 sequence reads: CASSWDTPGYEKSL.

This CDR3 reads CASSFGYNEQFF. The CDR3 DNA is TGTGCCAGCAGTTTCGGATACAATGAGCAGTTCTTC. The gene calls are TRBV12-3 or TRBV12-4 and TRBJ2-1; D not resolved. The CDR3 is 12 amino acids. The V gene lost 3 bases and the J gene lost 4 bases, with 4 bases spanning the gap.

Note on this clonotype: One end of the junction fails to match germline, which may point to a read error. The chain joins TRBV10-3 to TRBJ1-1, with 7 bases identical to TRBD1. CDR3 length: 15 amino acids. The V gene's germline CDR1 is ENHRY and CDR2 SYGVKD. CDR3: CSIIWFGQVDTEAFF. The CDR3 nucleotides are TGTTCCATCATCTGGTTTGGACAGGTAGACACTGAAGCTTTCTTT.

Concerning this clonotype: Sequence at one end of the junction differs from germline and may be a read error. V usage is TRBV7-8 and J usage is TRBJ2-7, with D possibly being TRBD1 (6 bases). This CDR3 is built from 14 residues. The V gene's germline CDR1 is SGHVS and CDR2 FQNEAQ. The CDR3 sequence: CASRWDTPCDWKYF. CDR3 bases: TGTGCTAGCAGATGGGACACCCCTTGCGACTGGAAGTACTTC.

This clonotype ranks as large (0.1 to 1%). The chain has TRBV6-5 and TRBJ2-3; 10 bases fit TRBD2. The CDR3 is 17 residues long. CDR1 and CDR2 (germline): MNHEY, SVGAGI. V gave up 0 bases and J gave up 4 bases; unmatched junction bases: 7. CDR3 sequence reads: CASSYSALAGDADTQYF. CDR3 sequence (DNA): TGTGCCAGCAGTTACTCAGCGCTAGCGGGAGATGCAGATACGCAGTATTTT.

To note about this clonotype: One junction end disagrees with the germline gene, perhaps due to a read error. V gene TRBV6-5 combines with J gene TRBJ1-5, with D possibly matching TRBD1 (6 bases). The CDR3 extends over 14 amino acids. CDR1 MNHEY and CDR2 SVGAGI come from the germline V gene. The CDR3 loop reads CASLIGQKHHPQHF. Written as DNA, the CDR3 is TGTGCCAGCCTCATTGGACAGAAGCATCATCCCCAGCATTTT.

Notes on this clonotype: An end of the junction does not agree with germline; a read error may underlie this. The V gene is TRBV28, the J gene TRBJ2-7; tentative D call: TRBD2 (5 bases). The CDR3 runs to 14 residues. The germline CDR1 and CDR2 sequences are MDHEN and SYDVKM. This chain's CDR3 is CASTPTQLDYELCF. In nucleotides, the CDR3 is TGTGCCAGCACGCCCACCCAACTAGACTACGAGCTTTGCTTC.

This clonotype was picked up one time. This chain links TRBV28 with TRBJ2-5, with 7 bases fitting TRBD2. Losses at the gene ends were 6 bases for V and 2 bases for J; bases not matched to a gene: 3. Looked up from germline, CDR1 is MDHEN and CDR2 is SYDVKM. The CDR3 contains 13 residues. DNA of the CDR3: TGTGCCAGCAGATCCGGGAGGCAAGAGACCCAGTACTTC. Translated, it gives CASRSGRQETQYF.

This clonotype has only a few counts. This chain uses TRBV6-1 with TRBJ2-1, with D tentatively TRBD1 (6 bases). V was clipped by 3 bases and J by 0 bases, with 15 bases between them. This CDR3 comprises 17 residues. Germline-derived CDR1 and CDR2 are MNHNS and SASEGT. The CDR3 bases are TGTGCCAGCAGTGAGAAGATGGGGACAATCTCCTACAATGAGCAGTTCTTC. Translation: CASSEKMGTISYNEQFF.

At least ten counts were recorded for this clonotype. The chain carries TRBV6-1 and TRBJ2-7; possibly TRBD2 for D (6 bases). The CDR3 totals 14 residues. The germline V gene has CDR1 MNHNS and CDR2 SASEGT. The ends were cut back, 4 bases at V and 3 bases at J, with 13 bases in the middle. CDR3 bases: TGTGCCAGCAGTGGATGGGAGGACCACTACGAGCAGTACTTC. It encodes CASSGWEDHYEQYF.

Concerning this clonotype: A clone one base away is much larger, so this may be a read error. V and J are TRBV27 and TRBJ2-1; 7 nucleotides line up with TRBD2. V gave up 5 bases and J gave up 4 bases; unmatched junction bases: 8. Germline V gene sequence: CDR1 MNHEY, CDR2 SMNVEV (reference sequence). The CDR3 runs 15 residues. Here the CDR3 reads CASSQTSPRYNEQFF. CDR3 in DNA: TGTGCCAGCAGTCAGACTAGCCCACGGTACAATGAGCAGTTCTTC.

This clonotype has a handful of counts. V is TRBV6-2 or TRBV6-3 and J is TRBJ2-7; TRBD2 is a possible D gene (6 bases). V lost 4 bases and J 1 base, leaving 20 bases between the germline ends. Germline loops: CDR1 MNHEY, CDR2 SVGEGT. The CDR3 is 17 residues long. DNA for the CDR3: TGTGCCAGCAGTTTCCCCTTGGGGGGAGGCTCTTCCTACGAGCAGTACTTC. Residues: CASSFPLGGGSSYEQYF.

The V call is TRBV6-1, the J call TRBJ2-6; 8 nucleotides line up with TRBD1. This CDR3 has 16 residues. Germline assignment: CDR1 MNHNS and CDR2 SASEGT. The ends lost 4 bases at V and 2 bases at J; junction bases unmatched: 4. As DNA, the CDR3 is TGTGCCAGCAGTGCAGGGGGCGCAACTGGGGCCAACGTCCTGACTTTC. The encoded protein is CASSAGGATGANVLTF.